The clone carrying this TCR beta chain was picked up many times. Between the trimmed V and J ends, which lost 2 bases and 4 bases, there was a span of 12 bases. The CDR3 length is 14 residues. In germline, CDR1 is SGHRS, CDR2 YFSETQ. The source of the sample is a study of T cells of healthy individuals. Using its own MiXCR run on the 5' RACE reads, TCRdb lists one record per CDR3 protein. The sample has roughly 87,000 distinct CDR3 sequences, roughly 15% seen once. The TCR comes from a human donor in good health. J is TRBJ1-2 and V is TRBV5-1; D is perhaps TRBD1 (5 bases). The CDR3 is CASSLAQGGYGYTF. The CDR3 nucleotides read TGCGCCAGCAGCTTAGCCCAGGGCGGCTATGGCTACACCTTC.